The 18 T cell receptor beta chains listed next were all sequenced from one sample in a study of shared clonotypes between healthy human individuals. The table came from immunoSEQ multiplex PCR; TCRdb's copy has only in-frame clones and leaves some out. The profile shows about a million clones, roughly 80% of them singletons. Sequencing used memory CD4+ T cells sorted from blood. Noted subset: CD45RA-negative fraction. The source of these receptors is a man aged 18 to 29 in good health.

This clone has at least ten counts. The CDR3 DNA reads as TGTGCCAGTAGCCGCATATTTGGTTTCAATCAGCCCCAGCATTTT. This translates into CASSRIFGFNQPQHF. The chain carries TRBV19 and TRBJ1-5; D not certain. Looked up from germline, CDR1 is LNHDA and CDR2 is SQIVND (reference sequence). Trimming stripped 6 bases from V and 3 bases from J, with 15 bases between. This CDR3 spans 15 amino acids.

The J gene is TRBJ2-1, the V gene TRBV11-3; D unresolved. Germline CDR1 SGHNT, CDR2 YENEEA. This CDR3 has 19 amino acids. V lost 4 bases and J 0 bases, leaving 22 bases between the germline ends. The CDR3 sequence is CASSSSFPSGSSSYNEQFF. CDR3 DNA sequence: TGTGCCAGCAGCTCATCCTTTCCAAGTGGATCTAGCTCCTACAATGAGCAGTTCTTC.

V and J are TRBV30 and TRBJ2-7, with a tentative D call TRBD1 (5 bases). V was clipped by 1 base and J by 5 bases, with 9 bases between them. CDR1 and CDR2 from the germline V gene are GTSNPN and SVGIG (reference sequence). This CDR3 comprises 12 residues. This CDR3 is CAWSEKGDEQYF. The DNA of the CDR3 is TGTGCCTGGAGTGAGAAAGGGGACGAGCAGTACTTC.

CDR3 residues: CASSITSGNSYEQYF. In nucleotides, the CDR3 is TGTGCCAGTAGTATCACTAGCGGGAACTCCTACGAGCAGTACTTC. V usage is TRBV19 and J usage is TRBJ2-7, with 10 bases identical to TRBD2. J lost 0 bases, V lost 3 bases, and 2 bases had no gene match. Germline values: CDR1 LNHDA, CDR2 SQIVND (reference sequence). CDR3 length equals 15 residues.

For the CDR3, the DNA is TGTGCCTGGAGTAGATCTCAGTTACAAGAGACCCAGTACTTC. This translates into CAWSRSQLQETQYF. The chain carries TRBV30 and TRBJ2-5; no firm D call. This CDR3 is 14 amino acids long. V shed 2 bases and J shed 2 bases, with 12 bases lying between them. Per the germline V gene, CDR1 is GTSNPN and CDR2 is SVGIG (reference sequence). Combining the CDR3 with reference TRBV30 and TRBJ2-5 gives the whole variable domain SQTIHQWPATLVQPVGSPLSLECTVEGTSNPNLYWYRQAAGRGLQLLFYSVGIGQISSEVPQNLSASRPQDRQFILSSKKLLLSDSGFYLCAWSRSQLQETQYFGPGTRLLVL.

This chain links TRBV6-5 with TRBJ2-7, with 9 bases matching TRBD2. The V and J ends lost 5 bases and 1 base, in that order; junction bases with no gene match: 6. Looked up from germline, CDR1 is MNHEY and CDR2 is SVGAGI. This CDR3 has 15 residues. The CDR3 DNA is TGTGCCAGCAGTCCGACTAGCGGTTTGTCCTACGAGCAGTACTTC. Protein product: CASSPTSGLSYEQYF.

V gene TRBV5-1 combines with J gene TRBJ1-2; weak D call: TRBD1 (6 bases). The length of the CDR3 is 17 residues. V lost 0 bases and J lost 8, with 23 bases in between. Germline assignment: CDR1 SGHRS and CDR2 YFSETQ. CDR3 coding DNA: TGCGCCAGCAGCTTGGCTGACGTTCGACAGGAAGCTGGAGGCTACACCTTC. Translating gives CASSLADVRQEAGGYTF.

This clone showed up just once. The CDR3 region has the DNA TGTGCCAGCAGCTTGGTCGGGGGCCGGAGCTCCTACAATGAGCAGTTCTTC. Its translation: CASSLVGGRSSYNEQFF. The rearrangement joins TRBV5-6 to TRBJ2-1; D may match TRBD1 or TRBD2 (6 bases each). This CDR3 region has 17 residues. V shed 0 bases and J shed 0 bases, with 13 bases lying between them. Germline V gives CDR1 SGHDT, CDR2 YYEEEE.

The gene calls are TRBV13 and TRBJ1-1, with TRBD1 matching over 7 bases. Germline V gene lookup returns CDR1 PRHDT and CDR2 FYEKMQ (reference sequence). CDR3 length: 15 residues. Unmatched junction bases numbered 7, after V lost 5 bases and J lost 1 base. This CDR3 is CASSPPTGWNTEAFF. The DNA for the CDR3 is TGTGCCAGCAGCCCCCCGACAGGGTGGAACACTGAAGCTTTCTTT.

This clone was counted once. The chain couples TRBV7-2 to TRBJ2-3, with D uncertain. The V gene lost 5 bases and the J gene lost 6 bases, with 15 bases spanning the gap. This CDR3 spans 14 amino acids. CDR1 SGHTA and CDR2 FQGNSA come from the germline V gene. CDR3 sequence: CASSPRTGSDTQYF. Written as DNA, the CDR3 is TGTGCCAGCAGCCCAAGAACCGGTTCGGATACGCAGTATTTT.

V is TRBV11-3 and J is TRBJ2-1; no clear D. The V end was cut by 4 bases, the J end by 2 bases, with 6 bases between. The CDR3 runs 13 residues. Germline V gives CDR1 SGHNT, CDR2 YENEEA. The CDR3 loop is CASSSPTYNEQFF. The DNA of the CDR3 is TGTGCCAGCAGCTCCCCGACCTACAATGAGCAGTTCTTC.

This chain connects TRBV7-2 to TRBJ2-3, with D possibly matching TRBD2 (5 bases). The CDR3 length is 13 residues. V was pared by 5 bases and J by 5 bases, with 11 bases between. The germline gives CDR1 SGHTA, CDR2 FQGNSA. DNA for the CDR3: TGTGCCAGCAGCCCCTATCGGGGAGATACGCAGTATTTT. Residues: CASSPYRGDTQYF.

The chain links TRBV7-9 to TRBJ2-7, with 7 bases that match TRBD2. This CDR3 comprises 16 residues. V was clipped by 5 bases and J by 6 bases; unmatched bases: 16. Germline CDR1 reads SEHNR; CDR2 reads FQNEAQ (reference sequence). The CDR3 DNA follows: TGTGCCAGCAGCCTAGTAATTATTGGGGGGGACGCCGAGCAGTACTTC. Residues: CASSLVIIGGDAEQYF.

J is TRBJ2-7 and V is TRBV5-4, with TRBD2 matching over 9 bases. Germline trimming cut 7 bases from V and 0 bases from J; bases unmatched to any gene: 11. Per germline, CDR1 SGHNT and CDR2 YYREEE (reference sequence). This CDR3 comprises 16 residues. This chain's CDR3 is CASSLGTSSLSYEQYF. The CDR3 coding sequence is TGTGCCAGCTCACTGGGGACTAGCTCCCTCTCCTACGAGCAGTACTTC.

This CDR3 is CASSLVRAYEQYF. CDR3 DNA sequence: TGTGCCAGCAGCTTGGTTAGGGCCTACGAGCAGTACTTC. The V and J genes are TRBV5-6 and TRBJ2-7; D is ambiguous. The CDR3 contains 13 residues. Looked up from germline, CDR1 is SGHDT and CDR2 is YYEEEE. V lost 0 bases and J lost 2, with 6 bases in between.

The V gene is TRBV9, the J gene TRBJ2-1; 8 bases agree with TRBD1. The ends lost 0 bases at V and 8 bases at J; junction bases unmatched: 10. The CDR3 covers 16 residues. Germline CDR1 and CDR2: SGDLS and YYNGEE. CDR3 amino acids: CASSVGGRGLLYEQFF. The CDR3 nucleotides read TGTGCCAGCAGCGTAGGCGGCAGGGGGCTTTTATATGAGCAGTTCTTC.

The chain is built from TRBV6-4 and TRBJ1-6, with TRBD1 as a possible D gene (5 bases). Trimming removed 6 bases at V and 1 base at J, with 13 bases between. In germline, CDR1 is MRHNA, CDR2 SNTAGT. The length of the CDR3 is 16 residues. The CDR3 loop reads CASRRDGESYNSPLHF. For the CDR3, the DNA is TGTGCCAGCAGGCGGGACGGAGAATCCTATAATTCACCCCTCCACTTT.

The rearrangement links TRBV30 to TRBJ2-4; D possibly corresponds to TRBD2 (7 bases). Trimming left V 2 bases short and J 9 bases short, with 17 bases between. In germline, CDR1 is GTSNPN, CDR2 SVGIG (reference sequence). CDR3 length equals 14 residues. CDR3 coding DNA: TGTGCCTGGAGTAACGGAGGGGGGGGCGGCATTCAGTACTTC. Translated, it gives CAWSNGGGGGIQYF.